One sample yielded the 7 T cell receptor beta chains listed below, sequenced in a study of T cell repertoires in cytomegalovirus infection. These TCRs are of unknown antigen specificity. A single record per CDR3 protein comes from TCRdb applying MiXCR to the reads. Of some 800,000 distinct CDR3 sequences detected, around 29% appear once; the ten largest clones hold around 12%. The source material was cultured CD8+ T cells from PBMCs, sampled from culture after CMV antigen stimulation. The receptor set was obtained from a human donor in good health (CMV status not recorded). Some clones in this sample may be carry-over from other donors' samples.

The chain employs TRBV6-6 and TRBJ2-5, with D perhaps TRBD1 (6 bases). CDR3 length: 16 amino acids. V lost 0 bases and J 7 bases, leaving 18 bases between the germline ends. Germline CDR1 and CDR2: MNHNY and SVGAGI (reference sequence). As DNA, the CDR3 is TGTGCCAGCAGTTACTCCCCGGACAGTTCAAGAGTGACCCAGTACTTC. It specifies CASSYSPDSSRVTQYF.

The chain couples TRBV4-3 to TRBJ2-5; D unresolved. The CDR3 sequence is 15 residues long. With 1 base removed from V and 1 base from J, the gap between germline ends came to 10 bases. CDR1 is LGHNA and CDR2 is YSLEER in the germline V gene. CDR3 protein: CASSQVSGTQETQYF. The CDR3 DNA reads TGCGCCAGCAGCCAAGTATCGGGTACCCAAGAGACCCAGTACTTC.

The rearrangement joins TRBV20-1 to TRBJ1-3; 11 bases match TRBD1. Germline V CDR1 and CDR2: DFQATT, SNEGSKA (reference sequence). V gave up 1 base and J gave up 2 bases; unmatched junction bases: 7. The length of the CDR3 is 17 residues. CDR3 DNA: TGCAGTGCTAGAGCACCGGACAGGGGGCGAACTGGAAACACCATATATTTT. It is translated as CSARAPDRGRTGNTIYF.

The chain uses TRBV27 and TRBJ2-2; D tentatively reads TRBD1 or TRBD2 (5 bases each). The CDR3 is 16 residues long. Trimming cost V 3 bases and J 4 bases, with 15 bases left between them. The germline V gene has CDR1 MNHEY and CDR2 SMNVEV (reference sequence). The CDR3 sequence is CASSLGPGSFTGELFF. CDR3 sequence (DNA): TGTGCCAGCAGTTTGGGACCCGGATCTTTCACCGGGGAGCTGTTTTTT.

This clonotype was detected only once. The rearrangement uses TRBV6-4 and TRBJ2-3; 9 bases are shared with TRBD2. CDR1 MRHNA and CDR2 SNTAGT come from the germline V gene. The CDR3 extends over 17 amino acids. V lost 0 bases and J lost 1; bases outside the gene matches: 5. The CDR3 nucleotides read TGTGCCAGCAGTGACTCCATCCGACTAGCGGGCACAGATACGCAGTATTTT. It specifies CASSDSIRLAGTDTQYF.

J is TRBJ2-6 and V is TRBV9; D is undetermined. V lost 0 bases to trimming and J lost 1 base, with 11 bases between them. This CDR3 is 17 amino acids long. Germline CDR1 reads SGDLS; CDR2 reads YYNGEE. CDR3 region: CASSVAIIGSGANVLTF. The DNA for the CDR3 is TGTGCCAGCAGCGTAGCGATAATTGGTTCTGGGGCCAACGTCCTGACTTTC.

The table lists this clonotype with a few counts. The CDR3 is CASSFPAGSYNEQFF. The CDR3 DNA reads TGTGCCAGCAGCTTCCCTGCCGGGTCCTACAATGAGCAGTTCTTC. J is TRBJ2-1 and V is TRBV7-8, with D unresolved. The CDR3 has 15 residues. Trimming stripped 3 bases from V and 1 base from J, with 10 bases between. Germline values: CDR1 SGHVS, CDR2 FQNEAQ.